The rows below give T cell receptor beta chains drawn from one sample of a study of beta chain features in type 1 diabetes. TCRdb's copy holds only in-frame clones and misses some; the assay was immunoSEQ multiplex PCR. The sample has about 620,000 clones; around a sixth are singletons. The specimen sequenced was naive CD4+ T cells from blood. The receptor set was obtained from a man aged 18 to 35 in good health. Each CDR3 is given with its conserved first and last residue. The order of the fields is D gene, clone size, V gene, J gene, CDR3 DNA, CDR3 protein. D genes are given only for firm matches. Expanded clones get a size class; other rows say once, few or many, or leave the size out.

D: NA
size: NA
V: TRBV30
J: TRBJ2-7
DNA: TGTGCCTGGAAAGACAGCATCTACGAGCAGTACTTC
CDR3: CAWKDSIYEQYF

D: TRBD1
size: few
V: TRBV7-2
J: TRBJ1-2
DNA: TGTGCCAGCAGCTTAGGGACAGGGGGCTTTGGCTACACCTTC
CDR3: CASSLGTGGFGYTF

D: TRBD2
size: NA
V: TRBV7-2
J: TRBJ2-5
DNA: TGTGCCAGCAGCTTCAGACCCGGACTAGTAGCGGAGACCCAGTACTTC
CDR3: CASSFRPGLVAETQYF

D: TRBD1
size: NA
V: TRBV4-3
J: TRBJ1-1
DNA: TGCGCCAGCAGCGCACGACAGGGGCTGAGCACTGAAGCTTTCTTT
CDR3: CASSARQGLSTEAFF

D: TRBD2
size: NA
V: TRBV12-5
J: TRBJ2-3
DNA: TGTGCTAGTGGTCTTGCGCCTAGCGGGACAATTTTAGATACGCAGTATTTT
CDR3: CASGLAPSGTILDTQYF

D: NA
size: few
V: TRBV28
J: TRBJ2-2
DNA: TGTGCCAGCAGTTTGGTCCCTATTACCACGGCCGGGGAGCTGTTTTTT
CDR3: CASSLVPITTAGELFF

D: TRBD1
size: NA
V: TRBV18
J: TRBJ1-5
DNA: TGTGCCAGCTCACCGGGGACAGGGGGACAGCCCCAGCATTTT
CDR3: CASSPGTGGQPQHF

D: TRBD1
size: few
V: TRBV5-1
J: TRBJ1-5
DNA: TGCGCCAGCAGCCTCGGACAGGGAGGACGTGATCAGCCCCAGCATTTT
CDR3: CASSLGQGGRDQPQHF

D: NA
size: NA
V: TRBV6-6
J: TRBJ2-5
DNA: TGTGCCAGCAGTTACTCGATTTGGGAGACCCAGTACTTC
CDR3: CASSYSIWETQYF

D: NA
size: few
V: TRBV7-9
J: TRBJ1-4
DNA: TGTGCCAGCAGCTTTTCTTCAGGAAATTATGCAACTAATGAAAAACTGTTTTTT
CDR3: CASSFSSGNYATNEKLFF

D: TRBD1
size: NA
V: TRBV7-9
J: TRBJ1-2
DNA: TGTGCCAGCAGCGGGGACAGCCCAGGGTATGGCTACACCTTC
CDR3: CASSGDSPGYGYTF